The 9 T cell receptor beta chains reported below all come from one sample, sequenced in a study of blood T cells in healthy people across ages. PCR was performed a second time for about 6 to 11 cycles using a sample-barcoded 5' primer and a J-beta primer mix. MiXCR, applied by TCRdb to the 5' RACE reads, yields one record per CDR3 protein. This table holds 790,000 or so distinct CDR3 sequences, about half found once. Sequencing was performed on blood. Every receptor here comes from an older man in good health.

This chain uses TRBV6-6 with TRBJ2-1; D not resolved. The germline gives CDR1 MNHNY, CDR2 SVGAGI (reference sequence). Deletions cut 3 bases from V and 4 bases from J, with 4 bases between. The CDR3 length is 12 residues. The CDR3 sequence: CASSYQYNEQFF. The CDR3 nucleotides are TGTGCCAGCAGTTATCAGTACAATGAGCAGTTCTTC.

The genes are TRBV24-1 and TRBJ2-1, with D unclear. Trimming shortened V by 10 bases and J by 9 bases, and 15 bases separated the two germline ends. This CDR3 is built from 12 residues. Per the germline V gene, CDR1 is KGHDR and CDR2 is SFDVKD. CDR3 DNA: TGTGCCACTGCAAGCCCCGGCGGTGAGCAGTTCTTC. Translation gives CATASPGGEQFF.

A few counts support this clonotype. The chain carries TRBV7-8 and TRBJ2-1; D remains unclear. V lost 0 bases, J lost 8 bases, and 20 bases lay in between. This CDR3 is built from 17 residues. The germline gives CDR1 SGHVS, CDR2 FQNEAQ. Here the CDR3 reads CASSLAMTGGPSDEQFF. The CDR3 region has the DNA TGTGCCAGCAGCTTAGCCATGACTGGCGGCCCTTCGGATGAGCAGTTCTTC.

The rearrangement links TRBV18 to TRBJ2-5; no definite D call. The end of the DNA aligns better with TRBJ2-7, so the J call may be wrong. The CDR3 loop spans 13 amino acids. CDR1 is KGHSH and CDR2 is LQKENI in the germline V gene. This CDR3 reads CASSPLPAYEQYF. CDR3 sequence (DNA): TGTGCCAGCTCACCCCTACCCGCCTACGAGCAGTACTTC.

This clonotype was detected only once. V usage is TRBV4-1 and J usage is TRBJ1-2; no definite D call. This CDR3 comprises 15 residues. Trimming removed 2 bases from V and 0 bases from J, with 10 bases in between. Germline loops: CDR1 MGHRA, CDR2 YSYEKL. The CDR3 is CASSQNHQANYGYTF. The CDR3 region has the DNA TGCGCCAGCAGCCAAAACCACCAGGCTAACTATGGCTACACCTTC.

The chain recombines TRBV12-3 or TRBV12-4 with TRBJ1-2; 7 bases map to TRBD1. This CDR3 spans 16 amino acids. V was clipped by 6 bases and J by 8 bases; unmatched bases: 18. The CDR3 is CASRSTGAGTLRGYTF. DNA for the CDR3: TGTGCCAGCAGGTCCACAGGGGCCGGGACCCTGAGGGGCTACACCTTC.

The chain recombines TRBV5-1 with TRBJ2-5; TRBD2 matches at 8 bases. The CDR3 runs to 16 residues. CDR1 is SGHRS, CDR2 YFSETQ, per germline. The V segment lost 0 bases and the J segment 1 base; nucleotides outside the gene matches: 5. CDR3 amino acids: CASSLDEAGVQETQYF. In nucleotides, the CDR3 is TGCGCCAGCAGCTTGGATGAAGCGGGGGTCCAAGAGACCCAGTACTTC.

A few counts support this clonotype. The chain carries TRBV11-2 and TRBJ2-5, with D perhaps TRBD2 (6 bases). Germline lookup yields CDR1 SGHAT and CDR2 FQNNGV. The V end was cut by 7 bases, the J end by 5 bases, with 20 bases between. The CDR3 extends over 15 amino acids. CDR3 nucleotides: TGTGCCAGCAACATAAACCCGGGGGTAGGGGAGACCCAGTACTTC. Amino acid sequence: CASNINPGVGETQYF.

This clonotype has only a few counts. The chain combines TRBV7-3 with TRBJ2-7; 7 bases agree with TRBD2. The CDR3 extends over 12 amino acids. Germline V gene data show CDR1 as SGHTA and CDR2 as FQGTGA. The junction had 5 bases not matched to a gene; V was cut back by 5 bases and J by 7 bases. CDR3 protein: CASSPDGREQYF. For the CDR3, the DNA is TGTGCCAGCAGCCCTGACGGGAGGGAGCAGTACTTC.